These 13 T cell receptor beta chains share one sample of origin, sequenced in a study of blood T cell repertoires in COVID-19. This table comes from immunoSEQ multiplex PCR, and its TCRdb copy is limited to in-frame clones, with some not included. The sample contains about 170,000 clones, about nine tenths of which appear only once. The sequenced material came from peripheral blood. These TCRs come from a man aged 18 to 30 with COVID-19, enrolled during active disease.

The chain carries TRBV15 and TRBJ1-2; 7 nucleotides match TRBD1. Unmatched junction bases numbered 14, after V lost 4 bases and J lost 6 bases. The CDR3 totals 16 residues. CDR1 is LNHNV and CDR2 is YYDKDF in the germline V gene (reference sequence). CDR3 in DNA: TGTGCCACCAGCATTACACCGTTCGACAGGGATGATGGCTACACCTTC. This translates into CATSITPFDRDDGYTF.

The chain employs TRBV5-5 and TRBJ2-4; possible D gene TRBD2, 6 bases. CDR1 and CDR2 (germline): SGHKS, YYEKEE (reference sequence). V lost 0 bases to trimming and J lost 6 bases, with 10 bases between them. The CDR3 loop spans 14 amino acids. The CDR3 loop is CASSLVGLPNIQYF. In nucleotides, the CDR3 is TGTGCCAGCAGCTTGGTGGGACTCCCAAACATTCAGTACTTC.

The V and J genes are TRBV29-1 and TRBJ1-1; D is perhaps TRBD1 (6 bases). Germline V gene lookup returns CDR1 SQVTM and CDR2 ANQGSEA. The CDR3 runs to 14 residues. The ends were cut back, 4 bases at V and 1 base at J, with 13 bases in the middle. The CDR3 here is CSVAEGGKNTEAFF. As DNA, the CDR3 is TGCAGCGTTGCGGAAGGGGGTAAGAACACTGAAGCTTTCTTT.

The CDR3 DNA is TGTGCCTGGAGTGTACGGGTCCAGGGTAATAGCGAGCAGTACTTC. As protein: CAWSVRVQGNSEQYF. The chain is built from TRBV30 and TRBJ2-7; D might be TRBD1 (5 bases). Germline V lookup: CDR1 GTSNPN, CDR2 SVGIG (reference sequence). CDR3 size: 15 residues. Trimming took off 0 bases at V and 6 bases at J, with 18 bases between the two ends.

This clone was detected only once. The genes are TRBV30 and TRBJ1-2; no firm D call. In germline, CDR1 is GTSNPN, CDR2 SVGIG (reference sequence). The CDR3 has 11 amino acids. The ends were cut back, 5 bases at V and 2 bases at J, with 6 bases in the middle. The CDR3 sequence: CAWAGNYGYTF. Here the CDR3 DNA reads TGTGCCTGGGCGGGGAACTATGGCTACACCTTC.

The CDR3 sequence is CASSLDMDSLDPQHF. Written as DNA, the CDR3 is TGTGCCAGCAGCTTGGATATGGACAGTCTTGATCCCCAGCATTTT. V and J are TRBV7-2 and TRBJ1-5; possibly TRBD1 for D (6 bases). The V and J ends lost 3 bases and 10 bases respectively, with 19 bases between them. The CDR3 runs to 15 residues. Per the germline V gene, CDR1 is SGHTA and CDR2 is FQGNSA.

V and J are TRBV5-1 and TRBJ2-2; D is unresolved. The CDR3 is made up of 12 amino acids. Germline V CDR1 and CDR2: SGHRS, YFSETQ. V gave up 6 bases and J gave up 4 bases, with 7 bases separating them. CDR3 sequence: CASISFTGELFF. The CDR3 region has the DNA TGCGCCAGCATTTCCTTCACCGGGGAGCTGTTTTTT.

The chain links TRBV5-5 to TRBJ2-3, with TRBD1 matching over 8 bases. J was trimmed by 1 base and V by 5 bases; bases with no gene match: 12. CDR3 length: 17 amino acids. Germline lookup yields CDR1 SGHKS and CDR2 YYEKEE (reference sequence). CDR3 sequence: CASRLAGLRGRTDTQYF. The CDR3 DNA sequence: TGTGCCAGCAGACTTGCAGGACTCAGGGGGCGCACAGATACGCAGTATTTT. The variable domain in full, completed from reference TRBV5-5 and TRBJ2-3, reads DAGVTQSPTHLIKTRGQQVTLRCSPISGHKSVSWYQQVLGQGPQFIFQYYEKEERGRGNFPDRFSARQFPNYSSELNVNALLLGDSALYLCASRLAGLRGRTDTQYFGPGTRLTVL.

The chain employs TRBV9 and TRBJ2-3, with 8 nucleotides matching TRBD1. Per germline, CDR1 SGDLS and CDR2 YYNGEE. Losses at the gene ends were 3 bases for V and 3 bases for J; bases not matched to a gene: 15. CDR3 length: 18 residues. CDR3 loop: CASSAGQGLLRGTDTQYF. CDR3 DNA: TGTGCCAGCAGCGCCGGACAGGGTCTGCTCCGCGGGACAGATACGCAGTATTTT.

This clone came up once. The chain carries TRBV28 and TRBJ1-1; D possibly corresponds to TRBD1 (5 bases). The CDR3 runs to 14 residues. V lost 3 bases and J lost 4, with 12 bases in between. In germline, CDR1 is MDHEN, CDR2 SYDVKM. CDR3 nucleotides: TGTGCCAGCAGTTTTGGCCTCGGGGGCACTGAAGCTTTCTTT. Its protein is CASSFGLGGTEAFF.

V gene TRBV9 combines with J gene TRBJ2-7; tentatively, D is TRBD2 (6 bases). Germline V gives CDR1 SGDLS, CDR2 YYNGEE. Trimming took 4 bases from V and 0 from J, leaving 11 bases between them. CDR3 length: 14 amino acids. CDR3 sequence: CASSPYGSSYEQYF. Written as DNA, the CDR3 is TGTGCCAGCAGCCCCTACGGGAGCTCCTACGAGCAGTACTTC.

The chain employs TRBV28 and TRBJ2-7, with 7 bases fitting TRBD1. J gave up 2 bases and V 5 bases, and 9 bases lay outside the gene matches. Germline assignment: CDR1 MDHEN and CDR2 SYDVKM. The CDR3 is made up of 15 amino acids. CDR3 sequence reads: CASSQSTTGTYEQYF. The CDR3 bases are TGTGCCAGCAGTCAATCTACGACAGGGACCTACGAGCAGTACTTC. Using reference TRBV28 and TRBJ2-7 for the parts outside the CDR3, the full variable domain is DVKVTQSSRYLVKRTGEKVFLECVQDMDHENMFWYRQDPGLGLRLIYFSYDVKMKEKGDIPEGYSVSREKKERFSLILESASTNQTSMYLCASSQSTTGTYEQYFGPGTRLTVT.

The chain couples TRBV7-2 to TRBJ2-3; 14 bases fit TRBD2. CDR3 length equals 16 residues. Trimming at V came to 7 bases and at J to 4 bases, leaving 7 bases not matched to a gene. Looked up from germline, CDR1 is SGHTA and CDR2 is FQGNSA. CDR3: CASTTGLAGAADTQYF. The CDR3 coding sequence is TGTGCCAGCACCACGGGACTAGCGGGAGCGGCAGATACGCAGTATTTT.